These 18 T cell receptor beta chains were all obtained from the same sample, sequenced in a study of shared clonotypes between healthy human individuals. Produced via immunoSEQ multiplex PCR; TCRdb's table is partial and in-frame only. The sample has about 2.1 million clones; around 93% are singletons. As defined, naive CD8 cells were CD45RO-negative and positively selected for CCR7, with terminally differentiated effector memory CD45RA+ cells excluded. Material for sequencing was naive CD8+ T cells from PBMCs. These receptors originate from a man between 18 and 29 years old in good health. Some clones in this sample may be carry-over from other donors' samples.

This chain links TRBV10-3 with TRBJ1-2, with 8 bases identical to TRBD1. J gave up 8 bases and V 3 bases, and 8 bases lay outside the gene matches. Germline loops: CDR1 ENHRY, CDR2 SYGVKD. This CDR3 has 14 residues. The CDR3 loop reads CAISELRGQRGYTF. The CDR3 bases are TGTGCCATCAGTGAACTCAGGGGGCAGCGGGGCTACACCTTC.

The V gene is TRBV28, the J gene TRBJ2-2; D gene ambiguous. Germline values: CDR1 MDHEN, CDR2 SYDVKM. CDR3 size: 16 residues. Between the trimmed V and J ends, which lost 4 bases and 5 bases, there was a span of 17 bases. This chain's CDR3 is CASSYQLGLQTGELFF. The CDR3, as DNA: TGTGCCAGCAGTTACCAGTTAGGTCTTCAGACCGGGGAGCTGTTTTTT.

The V call is TRBV13, the J call TRBJ1-5; weak D call: TRBD1 (6 bases). The CDR3 spans 15 residues. V was trimmed by 0 bases and J by 5 bases, leaving 11 bases between them. From germline, CDR1 is PRHDT and CDR2 FYEKMQ (reference sequence). The CDR3: CASSLGGGPHQPQHF. CDR3 sequence (DNA): TGTGCCAGCAGCTTAGGTGGGGGGCCGCATCAGCCCCAGCATTTT.

This clone appeared once. The chain joins TRBV7-9 to TRBJ2-3; TRBD2 aligns across 10 bases. There are 17 residues in the CDR3. The V gene end was trimmed by 1 base and the J gene end by 2 bases; junction bases not matched to a gene: 6. Germline values: CDR1 SEHNR, CDR2 FQNEAQ (reference sequence). The CDR3 spells CASSLGPLAGVTDTQYF. CDR3 nucleotides: TGTGCCAGCAGCTTAGGGCCCCTAGCGGGAGTCACAGATACGCAGTATTTT.

Only one count was recorded for this clone. Other DNA sequences of this sample code for an identical CDR3. The chain employs TRBV7-9 and TRBJ2-1; 13 nucleotides match TRBD2. CDR1 and CDR2 from the germline V gene are SEHNR and FQNEAQ (reference sequence). The CDR3 is 15 amino acids. Germline trimming cut 4 bases from V and 3 bases from J; bases unmatched to any gene: 0. CDR3 coding DNA: TGTGCCAGCAGCTGGACTAGCGGGAGCTACAATGAGCAGTTCTTC. This sequence encodes CASSWTSGSYNEQFF.

This clone was counted a single time. The rearrangement uses TRBV7-9 and TRBJ2-5; 7 bases fit TRBD2. Trimming at V came to 4 bases and at J to 2 bases, leaving 4 bases not matched to a gene. The CDR3 loop spans 14 amino acids. CDR1 and CDR2 (germline): SEHNR, FQNEAQ (reference sequence). CDR3 bases: TGTGCCAGCAGCTACCTAGCGGAGCAAGAGACCCAGTACTTC. Protein product: CASSYLAEQETQYF.

The chain couples TRBV28 to TRBJ2-7, with D maybe TRBD2 (5 bases). Deletions cut 3 bases from V and 7 bases from J, with 7 bases between. The V gene's germline CDR1 is MDHEN and CDR2 SYDVKM. The CDR3 has 11 amino acids. The CDR3: CASSFGEEQYF. CDR3 nucleotides: TGTGCCAGCAGTTTCGGGGAAGAGCAGTACTTC.

The chain links TRBV4-2 to TRBJ2-2; weak D call: TRBD1 (5 bases). V was shortened by 0 bases and J by 5 bases, with 16 bases between the two germline ends. In germline, CDR1 is LGHNA, CDR2 YNFKEQ. This CDR3 region has 17 residues. The CDR3: CASSQDEGDYRTGELFF. Here the CDR3 DNA reads TGTGCCAGCAGCCAAGATGAAGGGGATTATCGTACCGGGGAGCTGTTTTTT.

A few counts support this clone. The genes are TRBV15 and TRBJ2-7, with a tentative D call TRBD1 (5 bases). The CDR3 spans 11 residues. Trimming took 8 bases from V and 3 from J, leaving 8 bases between them. The germline V gene encodes CDR1 LNHNV and CDR2 YYDKDF (reference sequence). CDR3 in DNA: TGTGCCACCTCCGACAGCTACGAGCAGTACTTC. Residues: CATSDSYEQYF.

The chain uses TRBV10-3 and TRBJ1-1; no firm D call. Trimming removed 3 bases at V and 0 bases at J, with 8 bases between. The CDR3 runs to 14 residues. Germline V gene lookup returns CDR1 ENHRY and CDR2 SYGVKD. The CDR3 is CAISERTMNTEAFF. In DNA form, the CDR3 reads TGTGCCATCAGTGAACGGACGATGAACACTGAAGCTTTCTTT.

About this clone itself: This sample includes further DNA sequences coding for the same CDR3. The V and J genes are TRBV4-1 and TRBJ1-1, with a possible D match to TRBD1 (5 bases). The CDR3 extends over 14 amino acids. Trimming removed 1 base from V and 2 bases from J, with 8 bases in between. Germline V gene data show CDR1 as MGHRA and CDR2 as YSYEKL. The CDR3, as DNA: TGCGCCAGCAGCCAAGGGCGGGGCAACACTGAAGCTTTCTTT. Translation gives CASSQGRGNTEAFF.

The CDR3 loop is CASSLARGGSYEQYF. The CDR3 DNA reads TGTGCCAGCAGCTTAGCGCGGGGGGGCTCGTACGAGCAGTACTTC. This rearrangement joins TRBV7-9 to TRBJ2-7, with 9 positions matching TRBD2. This CDR3 is 15 amino acids long. V lost 0 bases and J lost 4; bases outside the gene matches: 4. Germline V gene data show CDR1 as SEHNR and CDR2 as FQNEAQ (reference sequence).

The J gene is TRBJ1-5, the V gene TRBV4-1; the D is unclear. The length of the CDR3 is 15 residues. V was pared by 1 base and J by 5 bases, with 12 bases between. The germline CDR1 and CDR2 sequences are MGHRA and YSYEKL. CDR3 protein: CASSQGNFGYQPQHF. As DNA, the CDR3 is TGCGCCAGCAGCCAAGGCAACTTTGGGTATCAGCCCCAGCATTTT.

This clone showed up just once. The chain links TRBV9 to TRBJ2-1; D unclear. The CDR3 sequence is 17 residues long. The V gene's germline CDR1 is SGDLS and CDR2 YYNGEE. V shed 2 bases and J shed 0 bases, with 15 bases lying between them. In DNA, the CDR3 is TGTGCCAGCAGCGTTTGGAGTGCGACCCGCTCCTACAATGAGCAGTTCTTC. Amino acids: CASSVWSATRSYNEQFF. The full variable domain, completed using reference TRBV9 and TRBJ2-1, is DSGVTQTPKHLITATGQRVTLRCSPRSGDLSVYWYQQSLDQGLQFLIQYYNGEERAKGNILERFSAQQFPDLHSELNLSSLELGDSALYFCASSVWSATRSYNEQFFGPGTRLTVL.

The rearrangement links TRBV9 to TRBJ2-7; D uncertain. The V gene lost 0 bases and the J gene lost 5 bases, with 12 bases spanning the gap. Germline CDR1 is SGDLS and CDR2 is YYNGEE. The CDR3 extends over 14 amino acids. The CDR3 sequence is CASSVDSRTHEQYF. The CDR3 DNA follows: TGTGCCAGCAGCGTAGATTCCCGGACCCACGAGCAGTACTTC.

The chain employs TRBV4-1 and TRBJ2-7; 10 bases match TRBD2. V was pared by 1 base and J by 2 bases, with 5 bases of the junction left unmatched. The CDR3 spans 16 residues. Per germline, CDR1 MGHRA and CDR2 YSYEKL. The CDR3 DNA reads as TGCGCCAGCAGCCAAGGGAGAGGACTAGCGGCCTACGAGCAGTACTTC. It translates to CASSQGRGLAAYEQYF.

The CDR3 loop is CASSPRQGAMNEQYF. Here the CDR3 DNA reads TGTGCCAGCAGCCCAAGACAGGGGGCGATGAACGAGCAGTACTTC. The chain has TRBV7-8 and TRBJ2-7; 10 nucleotides align to TRBD1. The germline V gene encodes CDR1 SGHVS and CDR2 FQNEAQ. This CDR3 region has 15 residues. Trimming cost V 5 bases and J 5 bases; bases outside gene matches: 9.

On this clone itself: This specimen includes other DNA sequences encoding the same CDR3. V usage is TRBV7-9 and J usage is TRBJ1-4; TRBD1 aligns across 7 bases. In germline, CDR1 is SEHNR, CDR2 FQNEAQ (reference sequence). The CDR3 totals 14 residues. The V segment lost 2 bases and the J segment 6 bases; nucleotides outside the gene matches: 3. In DNA form, the CDR3 reads TGTGCCAGCAGCTTACGTCAGGGGGATGAAAAACTGTTTTTT. It codes for CASSLRQGDEKLFF.